The 19 T cell receptor beta chains below all came from one sample that was sequenced in a study of CD8+ T cells in alopecia areata. CD4+ cells from several patients were sorted into CD25+CD127- cells. Reverse transcribed after extraction, RNA yielded cDNA as the sequencing template. The protocol was immunoSEQ multiplex PCR, while the TCRdb copy is restricted to in-frame clones and leaves out a portion. The table has 14,000 or so clones, 58% seen once. Source material: CD4+ Tregs sorted from blood. Every receptor here comes from a human donor with alopecia areata.

The rearrangement joins TRBV4-1 to TRBJ1-4; 7 bases fit TRBD1. This CDR3 has 14 residues. V was pared by 3 bases and J by 14 bases, with 12 bases of the junction left unmatched. Germline CDR1 MGHRA, CDR2 YSYEKL. CDR3 residues: CASSQAGTAVHLFF. CDR3 sequence (DNA): TGCGCCAGCAGCCAGGCCGGGACAGCCGTACACCTGTTTTTT.

V usage is TRBV7-9 and J usage is TRBJ2-4; 7 positions match TRBD1. V was clipped by 2 bases and J by 0 bases; unmatched bases: 10. The germline V gene encodes CDR1 SEHNR and CDR2 FQNEAQ (reference sequence). The CDR3 is 18 amino acids. The CDR3 sequence: CASSLYARTGLAKNIQYF. CDR3 in DNA: TGTGCCAGCAGCTTATACGCCCGGACAGGACTAGCCAAAAACATTCAGTACTTC.

This rearrangement joins TRBV5-6 to TRBJ2-5; D perhaps matches TRBD1 (5 bases). CDR1 SGHDT and CDR2 YYEEEE come from the germline V gene. The CDR3 runs 12 residues. Trimming took off 4 bases at V and 5 bases at J, with 9 bases between the two ends. CDR3 region: CASSRTRETQYF. The CDR3 DNA is TGTGCCAGCAGCCGGACAAGGGAGACCCAGTACTTC.

The V gene is TRBV6-5, the J gene TRBJ1-2, with TRBD1 identical over 7 bases. Germline V gene lookup returns CDR1 MNHEY and CDR2 SVGAGI. Germline trimming cut 6 bases from V and 4 bases from J; bases unmatched to any gene: 8. The CDR3 sequence is 14 residues long. As DNA, the CDR3 is TGTGCCAGCAGAACTGGAGACAGGGTCTATGGCTACACCTTC. It specifies CASRTGDRVYGYTF.

CDR3 DNA sequence: TGTGCCGTAGTGTGGGGTCTCTATGGCTACACCTTC. Translation gives CAVVWGLYGYTF. J is TRBJ1-2 and V is TRBV30; D uncertain. CDR3 length equals 12 residues. The germline CDR1 and CDR2 sequences are GTSNPN and SVGIG (reference sequence). With 8 bases removed from V and 4 bases from J, the gap between germline ends came to 14 bases.

This chain links TRBV14 with TRBJ2-1; TRBD2 matches 7 bases. The CDR3 length is 16 residues. The germline V gene encodes CDR1 SGHDN and CDR2 FVKESK. The trim removed 4 bases at V and 2 bases at J, leaving 8 bases unmatched. CDR3 DNA: TGTGCCAGCAGCCCACAGGCAGGACTAGCCTACAATGAGCAGTTCTTC. It specifies CASSPQAGLAYNEQFF.

J is TRBJ2-7 and V is TRBV7-8; D tentatively reads TRBD1 or TRBD2 (6 bases each). The CDR3 runs 15 residues. From germline, CDR1 is SGHVS and CDR2 FQNEAQ. Trimming took off 2 bases at V and 6 bases at J, with 17 bases between the two ends. CDR3 sequence (DNA): TGTGCCAGCAGCTTATCACGGGGGCGCGTGTCCGAGCAGTACTTC. It specifies CASSLSRGRVSEQYF.

This sequence joins TRBV7-8 and TRBJ1-5; D uncertain. Trimming cost V 5 bases and J 4 bases, with 18 bases left between them. Germline V CDR1 and CDR2: SGHVS, FQNEAQ. CDR3 length equals 16 residues. The CDR3 coding sequence is TGTGCCAGCAGCCGACTCGTTGAGGACCGAAATCAGCCCCAGCATTTT. Its protein is CASSRLVEDRNQPQHF.

This clone was counted only a few times. This sequence joins TRBV27 and TRBJ2-7, with D hard to call. The V gene lost 3 bases and the J gene lost 4 bases, with 13 bases spanning the gap. Looked up from germline, CDR1 is MNHEY and CDR2 is SMNVEV (reference sequence). CDR3 length: 14 amino acids. CDR3 sequence (DNA): TGTGCCAGCAGTTTTAGGAGTGAGAGGTACGAGCAGTACTTC. Protein product: CASSFRSERYEQYF.

This chain joins TRBV27 and TRBJ1-5; 10 bases are shared with TRBD1. Germline CDR1 is MNHEY and CDR2 is SMNVEV (reference sequence). This CDR3 spans 17 amino acids. V lost 6 bases and J lost 2; bases outside the gene matches: 10. CDR3 loop: CASRPDRGGIGNQPQHF. The CDR3 DNA reads TGTGCCAGCAGACCGGACAGGGGGGGGATTGGCAATCAGCCCCAGCATTTT.

The chain employs TRBV28 and TRBJ1-1; D may be TRBD1 (6 bases). CDR1 is MDHEN, CDR2 SYDVKM, per germline. The V gene lost 3 bases and the J gene lost 3 bases, with 11 bases spanning the gap. The length of the CDR3 is 14 residues. CDR3 nucleotide sequence: TGTGCCAGCAGTTTTCAGGGGCGAGACACTGAAGCTTTCTTT. Residues: CASSFQGRDTEAFF. The full variable domain, with the rest looked up from reference TRBV28 and TRBJ1-1, is DVKVTQSSRYLVKRTGEKVFLECVQDMDHENMFWYRQDPGLGLRLIYFSYDVKMKEKGDIPEGYSVSREKKERFSLILESASTNQTSMYLCASSFQGRDTEAFFGQGTRLTVV.

The CDR3 here is CASSQGGRSYEQYF. DNA for the CDR3: TGTGCCAGCAGTCAAGGGGGCAGGTCCTACGAGCAGTACTTC. V usage is TRBV28 and J usage is TRBJ2-7; 7 bases line up with TRBD1. This CDR3 comprises 14 residues. Germline V gives CDR1 MDHEN, CDR2 SYDVKM. With V trimmed by 5 bases and J by 1 base, 5 bases remained unmatched.

The V gene is TRBV28, the J gene TRBJ2-4; 9 nucleotides match TRBD1. Germline trimming cut 3 bases from V and 4 bases from J; bases unmatched to any gene: 4. CDR1 and CDR2 (germline): MDHEN, SYDVKM. The CDR3 sequence is 15 residues long. The CDR3 DNA is TGTGCCAGCAGTTTTGCAGGGACAGGGAAAAACATTCAGTACTTC. It specifies CASSFAGTGKNIQYF.

The rearrangement uses TRBV7-3 and TRBJ1-2, with 10 nucleotides matching TRBD1. There are 13 residues in the CDR3. Germline CDR1 is SGHTA and CDR2 is FQGTGA. The V segment lost 5 bases and the J segment 5 bases; nucleotides outside the gene matches: 2. CDR3 loop: CASSPGQGYGYTF. Written as DNA, the CDR3 is TGTGCCAGCAGCCCGGGACAGGGGTATGGCTACACCTTC.

The genes are TRBV11-3 and TRBJ2-7; D gene unclear. Trimming stripped 5 bases from V and 2 bases from J, with 10 bases between. CDR3 length equals 13 residues. Germline V CDR1 and CDR2: SGHNT, YENEEA. CDR3 nucleotide sequence: TGTGCCAGCAGCGGAGCTTTTCCCTACGAGCAGTACTTC. This sequence encodes CASSGAFPYEQYF.

The chain employs TRBV28 and TRBJ2-2; D not certain. Germline V lookup: CDR1 MDHEN, CDR2 SYDVKM. The CDR3 runs to 15 residues. The V end was cut by 5 bases, the J end by 6 bases, with 16 bases between. The CDR3 DNA follows: TGTGCCAGCAGTCTAGTTCTGCCGAATGCCGGGGAGCTGTTTTTT. Translation gives CASSLVLPNAGELFF.

The sample holds a few counts of this clone. The rearrangement joins TRBV4-1 to TRBJ1-3, with unresolved D. The CDR3 spans 16 residues. Germline V gene lookup returns CDR1 MGHRA and CDR2 YSYEKL. Trimming removed 0 bases from V and 0 bases from J, with 9 bases in between. DNA of the CDR3: TGCGCCAGCAGCCAAGAGGTCGTTCTCTCTGGAAACACCATATATTTT. This encodes CASSQEVVLSGNTIYF.

The chain has TRBV2 and TRBJ2-7, with TRBD2 matching over 9 bases. The CDR3 extends over 13 amino acids. The V gene end was trimmed by 7 bases and the J gene end by 6 bases; junction bases not matched to a gene: 7. CDR1 is SNHLY and CDR2 is FYNNEI in the germline V gene. The CDR3 is CASTSGLALEQYF. The CDR3 region has the DNA TGTGCCAGCACCAGCGGACTAGCGCTCGAGCAGTACTTC.

The chain recombines TRBV29-1 with TRBJ1-5; D is undetermined. Germline V CDR1 and CDR2: SQVTM, ANQGSEA. This CDR3 comprises 13 residues. V lost 5 bases and J lost 0, with 8 bases in between. CDR3 bases: TGCAGCGTTTGTTCAGATAGCAATCAGCCCCAGCATTTT. Protein product: CSVCSDSNQPQHF.